These T cell receptor beta chains were read from a single sample in a study of T cell changes during pregnancy in multiple sclerosis. Some clones are missing from TCRdb's copy, which holds only in-frame ones; the method was immunoSEQ multiplex PCR. The profile covers around 50,000 clones, with around 92% appearing a single time and approximately 0.67% taken by the ten largest. The specimen was CD4+ T cells from peripheral blood mononuclear cells, collected in the third trimester of pregnancy. These receptors all stem from a female donor with multiple sclerosis, enrolled in a pregnancy study. Both conserved end residues are trimmed from each CDR3. A D gene is named only where the DNA matches it firmly. Size is stated for part of the rows, as once, few or many counts, or as a class when the clone is expanded.

D gene	V gene	J gene	clone size	CDR3 protein
TRBD2	TRBV7-2	TRBJ2-4	once	ASSPPRRTSGSGYIQY
NA	TRBV18	TRBJ2-2	NA	ASSPITSGELF
TRBD2	TRBV7-2	TRBJ2-4	NA	ASSSILAGLAKNIQY
NA	TRBV5-1	TRBJ1-4	NA	ASSVDGLLNEKLF
TRBD1	TRBV6-1	TRBJ1-2	once	ASSYGQGGYT
TRBD1	TRBV30	TRBJ1-2	NA	AWSFRNQGAHPYGYT
NA	TRBV14	TRBJ2-1	NA	ASSRLGGSYNEQF
NA	TRBV18	TRBJ2-5	NA	ASSPKETQY
NA	TRBV30	TRBJ1-1	NA	AWSRENTEAF
TRBD2	TRBV13	TRBJ2-3	NA	ASRLAGRDTQY
TRBD1	TRBV29-1	TRBJ2-1	NA	SVEFETRTGLRARPYNEQF
NA	TRBV19	TRBJ1-5	NA	ASSNTVYSNQPQH
NA	TRBV5-1	TRBJ2-7	NA	ASSLASGAYEQY
NA	TRBV21-1	TRBJ2-2	NA	ASTQEAGLKTGELF
NA	TRBV2	TRBJ2-1	NA	ASSVRYNEQF
NA	TRBV28	TRBJ1-1	NA	ASSFRGTEAF
NA	TRBV5-1	TRBJ1-2	NA	ASSLAGYGYT
TRBD1	TRBV29-1	TRBJ1-3	once	SVFGQGRNTIY
TRBD1	TRBV4-2	TRBJ2-5	NA	ASSQGRTGGLKTQY
NA	TRBV19	TRBJ1-2	NA	ASSSPGDDYGYT
TRBD1	TRBV18	TRBJ1-1	NA	ASSPGQGVSEAF
TRBD1	TRBV6-4	TRBJ2-3	NA	ASSAGTGVADTQY
TRBD2	TRBV5-1	TRBJ2-1	NA	ASSVSLAGISDEQF
TRBD1	TRBV18	TRBJ2-5	NA	ASSPPRTGTQGETQY
TRBD2	TRBV5-6	TRBJ2-7	NA	ASTLAGPGYEQY
TRBD2	TRBV5-1	TRBJ2-3	NA	ASGRETTDTQY
NA	TRBV9	TRBJ1-4	NA	ASSEDINEKLF
NA	TRBV9	TRBJ1-4	NA	ASTPGARTNEKLF
NA	TRBV27	TRBJ1-5	NA	ASSLLGGGQPQH
TRBD1	TRBV6-5	TRBJ1-2	NA	ASSLTGGYYGYT
TRBD2	TRBV15	TRBJ2-5	NA	ATSIGGATSGRVTQY
TRBD2	TRBV7-2	TRBJ2-1	NA	ASSNLAAPYNEQF
NA	TRBV7-9	TRBJ2-1	once	ASSLAGEFEQF
TRBD1	TRBV5-1	TRBJ2-7	few	ASSPSTGTYEQY
TRBD2	TRBV28	TRBJ2-5	NA	ASMARGEGLETQY
TRBD2	TRBV5-4	TRBJ2-1	few	ASSLAFTSGSRNEQF
NA	TRBV7-8	TRBJ2-1	NA	ASSWSPLRDEQF
TRBD1	TRBV18	TRBJ2-7	NA	ASSPFPGGEQY
TRBD1	TRBV2	TRBJ2-3	NA	ASGDRGHDTQY
NA	TRBV11-2	TRBJ2-7	NA	ASSPRDEQY
TRBD2	TRBV5-4	TRBJ2-5	NA	ASSISGGPEETQY
NA	TRBV2	TRBJ2-3	NA	ASGIRDTQY
NA	TRBV6-4	TRBJ2-5	NA	ASSFIRDNQETQY
NA	TRBV7-2	TRBJ2-1	NA	ASSLGPRSSYNEQF
NA	TRBV28	TRBJ1-4	NA	ASSGTLKLF
TRBD1	TRBV10-3	TRBJ1-1	NA	AITVPTGVGTEAF
NA	TRBV29-1	TRBJ2-1	NA	SVGQYYNEQF
TRBD2	TRBV19	TRBJ2-3	NA	ASTDRGVGGTRS
TRBD1	TRBV30	TRBJ1-2	NA	ASTGRQGYGYT
TRBD1	TRBV7-8	TRBJ2-7	NA	ASSLGGTGTGEQY
NA	TRBV13	TRBJ2-1	once	ASSKGVSYNEQF
TRBD2	TRBV5-5	TRBJ2-1	NA	ASSLEEAGGTYNEQF
TRBD2	TRBV7-9	TRBJ2-3	NA	ASSSRIHLAGGGTDTQY